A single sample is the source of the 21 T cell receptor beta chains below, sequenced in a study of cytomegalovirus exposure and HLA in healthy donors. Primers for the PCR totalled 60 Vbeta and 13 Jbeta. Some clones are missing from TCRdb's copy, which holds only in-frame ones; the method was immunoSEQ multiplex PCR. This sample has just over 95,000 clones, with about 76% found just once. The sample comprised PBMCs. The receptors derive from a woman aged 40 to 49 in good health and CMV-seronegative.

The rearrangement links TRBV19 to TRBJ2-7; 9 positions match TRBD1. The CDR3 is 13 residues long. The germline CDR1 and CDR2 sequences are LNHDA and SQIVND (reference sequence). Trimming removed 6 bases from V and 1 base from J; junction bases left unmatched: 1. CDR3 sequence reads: CASSDRGSYEQYF. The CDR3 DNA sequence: TGTGCCAGTAGCGACAGGGGGTCCTACGAGCAGTACTTC.

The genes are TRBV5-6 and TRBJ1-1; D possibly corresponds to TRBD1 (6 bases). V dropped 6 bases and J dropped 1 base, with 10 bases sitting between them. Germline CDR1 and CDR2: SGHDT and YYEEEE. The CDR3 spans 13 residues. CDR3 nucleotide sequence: TGTGCCAGCAACCCGACAGGGAACACTGAAGCTTTCTTT. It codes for CASNPTGNTEAFF.

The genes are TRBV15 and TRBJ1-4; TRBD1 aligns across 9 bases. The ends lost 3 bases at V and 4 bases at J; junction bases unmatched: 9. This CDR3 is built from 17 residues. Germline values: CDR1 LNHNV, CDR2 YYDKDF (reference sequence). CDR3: CATSRGQGSTVNEKLFF. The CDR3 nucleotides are TGTGCCACCAGCAGGGGACAGGGATCAACGGTTAATGAAAAACTGTTTTTT.

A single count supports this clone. The CDR3 reads CASSRTGGGGGYTF. The CDR3, as DNA: TGTGCCAGCAGTAGAACAGGGGGCGGCGGTGGCTACACCTTC. V gene TRBV7-2 combines with J gene TRBJ1-2; 9 bases map to TRBD1. Germline CDR1 SGHTA, CDR2 FQGNSA. The length of the CDR3 is 14 residues. After removal of 6 bases from V and 7 bases from J, the junction contained 9 bases not matched to a gene.

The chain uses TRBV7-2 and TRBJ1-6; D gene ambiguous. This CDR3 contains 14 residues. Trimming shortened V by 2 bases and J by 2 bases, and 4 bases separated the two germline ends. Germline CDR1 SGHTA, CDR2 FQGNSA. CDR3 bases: TGTGCCAGCAGCTTACAGGCCTATAATTCACCCCTCCACTTT. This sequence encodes CASSLQAYNSPLHF.

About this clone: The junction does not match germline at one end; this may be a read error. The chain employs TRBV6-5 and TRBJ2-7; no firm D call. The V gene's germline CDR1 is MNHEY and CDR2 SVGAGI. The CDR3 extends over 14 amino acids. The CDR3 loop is CASSYSVQSYEQCF. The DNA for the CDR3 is TGTGCCAGCAGTTACTCGGTACAGTCCTACGAGCAGTGCTTC.

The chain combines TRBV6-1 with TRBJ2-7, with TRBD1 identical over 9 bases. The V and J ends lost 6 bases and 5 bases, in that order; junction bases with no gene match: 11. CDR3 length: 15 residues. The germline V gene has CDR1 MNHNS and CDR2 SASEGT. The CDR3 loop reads CASRRRQGGTDEQYF. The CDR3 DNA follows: TGTGCCAGCAGGCGTAGACAGGGGGGCACTGACGAGCAGTACTTC.

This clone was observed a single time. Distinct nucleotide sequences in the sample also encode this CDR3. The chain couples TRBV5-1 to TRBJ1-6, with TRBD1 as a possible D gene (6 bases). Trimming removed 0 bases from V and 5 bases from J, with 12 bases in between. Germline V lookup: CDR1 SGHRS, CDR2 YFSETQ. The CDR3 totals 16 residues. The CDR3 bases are TGCGCCAGCAGCTTGGATCGGACAGAGAATAATTCACCCCTCCACTTT. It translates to CASSLDRTENNSPLHF. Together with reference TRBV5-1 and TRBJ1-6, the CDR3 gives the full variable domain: KAGVTQTPRYLIKTRGQQVTLSCSPISGHRSVSWYQQTPGQGLQFLFEYFSETQRNKGNFPGRFSGRQFSNSRSEMNVSTLELGDSALYLCASSLDRTENNSPLHFGNGTRLTVT.

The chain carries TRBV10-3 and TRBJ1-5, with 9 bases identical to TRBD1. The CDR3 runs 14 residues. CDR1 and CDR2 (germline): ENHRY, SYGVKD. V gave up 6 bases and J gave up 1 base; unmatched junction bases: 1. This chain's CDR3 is CAISGTGSNQPQHF. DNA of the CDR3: TGTGCCATCAGCGGGACAGGGAGCAATCAGCCCCAGCATTTT.

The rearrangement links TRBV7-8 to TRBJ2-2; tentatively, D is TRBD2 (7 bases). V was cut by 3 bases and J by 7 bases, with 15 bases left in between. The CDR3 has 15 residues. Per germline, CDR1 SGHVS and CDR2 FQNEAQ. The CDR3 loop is CASSFVGGAVGELFF. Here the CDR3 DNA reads TGTGCCAGCAGCTTTGTAGGGGGGGCCGTCGGGGAGCTGTTTTTT.

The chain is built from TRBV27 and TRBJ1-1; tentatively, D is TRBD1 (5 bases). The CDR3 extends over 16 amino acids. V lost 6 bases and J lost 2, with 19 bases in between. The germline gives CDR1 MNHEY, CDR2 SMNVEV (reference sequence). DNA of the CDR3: TGTGCCAGCAGCTCTACAGGTCCCCCCCCCAACACTGAAGCTTTCTTT. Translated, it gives CASSSTGPPPNTEAFF.

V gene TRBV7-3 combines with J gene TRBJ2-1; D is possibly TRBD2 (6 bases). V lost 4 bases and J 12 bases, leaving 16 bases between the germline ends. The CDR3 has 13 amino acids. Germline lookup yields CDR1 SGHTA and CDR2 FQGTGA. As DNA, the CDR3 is TGTGCCAGCAGCTCCCCGAGACTAGAACGGCAGTTCTTC. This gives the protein CASSSPRLERQFF.

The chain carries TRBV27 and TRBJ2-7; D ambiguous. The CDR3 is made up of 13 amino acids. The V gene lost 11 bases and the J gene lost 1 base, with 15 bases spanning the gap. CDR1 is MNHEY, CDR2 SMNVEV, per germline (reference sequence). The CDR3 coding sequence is TGTGCCTGCTCGTGGGCTCCTTCCTACGAGCAGTACTTC. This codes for CACSWAPSYEQYF.

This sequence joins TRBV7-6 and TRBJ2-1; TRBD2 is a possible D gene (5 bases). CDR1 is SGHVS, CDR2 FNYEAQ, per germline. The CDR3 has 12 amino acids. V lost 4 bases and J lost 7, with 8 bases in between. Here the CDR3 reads CASSYRDNEQFF. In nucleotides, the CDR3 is TGTGCCAGCAGCTATCGGGATAATGAGCAGTTCTTC.

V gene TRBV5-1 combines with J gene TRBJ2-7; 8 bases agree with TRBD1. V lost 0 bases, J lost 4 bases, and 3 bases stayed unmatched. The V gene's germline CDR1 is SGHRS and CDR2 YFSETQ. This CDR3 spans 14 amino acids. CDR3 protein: CASSLGQGFYEQYF. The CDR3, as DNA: TGCGCCAGCAGCTTGGGACAGGGGTTTTACGAGCAGTACTTC.

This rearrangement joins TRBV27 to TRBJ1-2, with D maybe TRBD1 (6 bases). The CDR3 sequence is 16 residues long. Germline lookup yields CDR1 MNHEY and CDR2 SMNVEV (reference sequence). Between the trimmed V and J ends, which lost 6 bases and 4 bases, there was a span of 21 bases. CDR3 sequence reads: CASSQRRRTAGYGYTF. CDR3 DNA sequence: TGTGCCAGCAGCCAAAGGAGGAGGACAGCAGGCTATGGCTACACCTTC.

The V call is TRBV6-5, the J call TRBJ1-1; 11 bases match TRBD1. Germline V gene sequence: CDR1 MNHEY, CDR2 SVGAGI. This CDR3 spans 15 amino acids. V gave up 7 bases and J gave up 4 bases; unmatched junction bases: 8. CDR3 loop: CASTTDRGRVTEAFF. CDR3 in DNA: TGTGCCAGCACAACGGACAGGGGGCGGGTCACTGAAGCTTTCTTT.

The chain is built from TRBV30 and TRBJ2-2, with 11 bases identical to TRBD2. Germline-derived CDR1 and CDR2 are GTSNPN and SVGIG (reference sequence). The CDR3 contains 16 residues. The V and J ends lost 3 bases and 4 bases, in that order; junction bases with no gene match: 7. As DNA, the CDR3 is TGTGCCTGGAGCCTAGCGGGGGGATTGGTCACCGGGGAGCTGTTTTTT. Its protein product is CAWSLAGGLVTGELFF.

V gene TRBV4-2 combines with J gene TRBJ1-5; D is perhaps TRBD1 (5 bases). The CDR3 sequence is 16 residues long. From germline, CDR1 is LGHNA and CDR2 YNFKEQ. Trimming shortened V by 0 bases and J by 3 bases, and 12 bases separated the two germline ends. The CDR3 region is CASSQDSGGANQPQHF. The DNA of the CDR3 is TGTGCCAGCAGCCAAGACTCGGGGGGTGCCAATCAGCCCCAGCATTTT.

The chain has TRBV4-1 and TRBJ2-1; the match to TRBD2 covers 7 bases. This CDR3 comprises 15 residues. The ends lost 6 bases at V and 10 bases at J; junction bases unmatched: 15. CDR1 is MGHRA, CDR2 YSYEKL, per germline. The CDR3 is CASSPGTNQDREQFF. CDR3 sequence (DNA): TGCGCCAGCAGTCCCGGGACTAACCAGGATAGGGAGCAGTTCTTC.

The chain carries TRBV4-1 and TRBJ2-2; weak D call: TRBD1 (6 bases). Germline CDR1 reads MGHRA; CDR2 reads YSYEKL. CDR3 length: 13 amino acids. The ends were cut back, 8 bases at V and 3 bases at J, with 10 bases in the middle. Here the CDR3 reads CASSPGDTGELFF. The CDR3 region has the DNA TGCGCCAGCTCCCCAGGGGACACCGGGGAGCTGTTTTTT.